The present TCR beta chain was sequenced within a study of PD-1 blockade in classical Hodgkin lymphoma. The CDR3 has 15 residues. The germline V gene encodes CDR1 SGHRS and CDR2 YFSETQ. The V segment lost 5 bases and the J segment 3 bases; nucleotides outside the gene matches: 3. The patients all showed relapse after autologous stem cell transplantation, while their brentuximab vedotin exposure varied. The assay was immunoSEQ multiplex PCR, and TCRdb's table has in-frame clones only and misses some. The table has tens of thousands of clones, roughly 73% seen once. This chain links TRBV5-1 with TRBJ2-6; 9 bases are shared with TRBD1. This receptor was obtained from a human donor with classical Hodgkin lymphoma. The sequences come from peripheral blood mononuclear cells (PBMCs), collected at baseline. The CDR3 DNA reads as TGCGCCAGCAGGACAGGGGGAAGTGGGGCCAACGTCCTGACTTTC. Amino acid sequence: CASRTGGSGANVLTF. The full variable domain, completed using reference TRBV5-1 and TRBJ2-6, is KAGVTQTPRYLIKTRGQQVTLSCSPISGHRSVSWYQQTPGQGLQFLFEYFSETQRNKGNFPGRFSGRQFSNSRSEMNVSTLELGDSALYLCASRTGGSGANVLTFGAGSRLTVL.